This TCR beta chain is drawn from a study of blood T cell repertoires in COVID-19. Study context: Donors in the United States, Italy and Spain gave samples during acute or convalescent COVID-19.

Libraries were prepared by immunoSEQ multiplex PCR; TCRdb keeps only in-frame clonotypes and omits some of them. Of 200,000 to 250,000 clones in the sample, almost 90% were seen once. This TCR was recovered from a man aged 18 to 29 with active or convalescent COVID-19. Sequencing was performed on peripheral blood.

CDR3 in amino acids: CASTDGGVSQQFF. In DNA form, the CDR3 reads TGTGCCAGCACCGATGGCGGGGTCTCCCAGCAGTTCTTC. The chain recombines TRBV27 with TRBJ2-1; possible D gene TRBD2, 6 bases. Germline CDR1 is MNHEY and CDR2 is SMNVEV (reference sequence). The CDR3 runs 13 residues. Between the trimmed V and J ends, which lost 7 bases and 11 bases, there was a span of 18 bases.